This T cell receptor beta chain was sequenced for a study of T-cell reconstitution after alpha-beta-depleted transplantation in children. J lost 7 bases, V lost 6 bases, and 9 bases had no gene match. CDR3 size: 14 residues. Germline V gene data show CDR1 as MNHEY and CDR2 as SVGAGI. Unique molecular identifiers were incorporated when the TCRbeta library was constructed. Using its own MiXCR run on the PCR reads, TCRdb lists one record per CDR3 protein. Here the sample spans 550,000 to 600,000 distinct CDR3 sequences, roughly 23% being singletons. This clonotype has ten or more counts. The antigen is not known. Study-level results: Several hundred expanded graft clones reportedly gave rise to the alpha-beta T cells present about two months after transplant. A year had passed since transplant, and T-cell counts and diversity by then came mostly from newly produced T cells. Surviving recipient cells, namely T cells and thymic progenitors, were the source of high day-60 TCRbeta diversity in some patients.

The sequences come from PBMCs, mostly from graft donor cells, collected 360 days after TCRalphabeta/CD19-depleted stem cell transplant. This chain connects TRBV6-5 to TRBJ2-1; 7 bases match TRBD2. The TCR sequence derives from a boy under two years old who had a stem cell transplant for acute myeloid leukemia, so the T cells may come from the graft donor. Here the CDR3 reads CASSRTTSLNEQFF. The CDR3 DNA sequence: TGTGCCAGCAGCCGCACGACTAGCTTAAATGAGCAGTTCTTC.